The 16 T cell receptor beta chains reported below all come from one sample, sequenced in a study of blood T cell repertoires in COVID-19. Produced via immunoSEQ multiplex PCR; TCRdb's table is partial and in-frame only. The data hold about 260,000 clones, with around 87% observed a single time. The source material was peripheral blood. These receptor sequences come from a woman aged 60-70 years with COVID-19, enrolled during active disease.

V gene TRBV4-2 combines with J gene TRBJ2-5; 10 nucleotides align to TRBD2. V was clipped by 0 bases and J by 4 bases; unmatched bases: 8. Germline CDR1 is LGHNA and CDR2 is YNFKEQ. The CDR3 spans 17 residues. DNA of the CDR3: TGTGCCAGCAGCCAAGATGGCAGCGGGAGGGCCTCAGAGACCCAGTACTTC. This encodes CASSQDGSGRASETQYF.

The chain has TRBV27 and TRBJ2-3, with TRBD2 as a possible D gene (5 bases). Germline V lookup: CDR1 MNHEY, CDR2 SMNVEV (reference sequence). Deletions cut 8 bases from V and 4 bases from J, with 13 bases between. The CDR3 length is 13 residues. The CDR3 reads CASRRLSSDTQYF. For the CDR3, the DNA is TGTGCCAGCCGGAGGTTATCCTCAGATACGCAGTATTTT.

The J gene is TRBJ1-5, the V gene TRBV24-1; D not certain. Germline V CDR1 and CDR2: KGHDR, SFDVKD. V was pared by 3 bases and J by 11 bases, with 7 bases between. CDR3 length: 11 amino acids. CDR3 in DNA: TGTGCCACCAGTGATGCCGCGGCCCAGCATTTT. Translated: CATSDAAAQHF.

DNA for the CDR3: TGTGCCAGCAGCATCTCGGTTAATGAGCAGTTCTTC. Its protein is CASSISVNEQFF. This chain joins TRBV6-2 or TRBV6-3 and TRBJ2-1; no reliable D call. Germline-derived CDR1 and CDR2 are MNHEY and SVGEGT. Deletions cut 6 bases from V and 7 bases from J, with 10 bases between. The CDR3 sequence is 12 residues long.

The V and J genes are TRBV5-5 and TRBJ2-2, with 8 bases aligning to TRBD1. There are 15 residues in the CDR3. Per the germline V gene, CDR1 is SGHKS and CDR2 is YYEKEE (reference sequence). V was pared by 0 bases and J by 4 bases, with 2 bases of the junction left unmatched. CDR3 bases: TGTGCCAGCAGCTTGGCCAGGGGGCCCACCGGGGAGCTGTTTTTT. Protein product: CASSLARGPTGELFF.

This rearrangement joins TRBV27 to TRBJ1-3; D might be TRBD1 (6 bases). The germline V gene encodes CDR1 MNHEY and CDR2 SMNVEV (reference sequence). V lost 6 bases, J lost 0 bases, and 12 bases lay in between. The CDR3 has 15 residues. The CDR3 protein is CASSRQADSGNTIYF. The CDR3 coding sequence is TGTGCCAGCAGCCGACAGGCCGACTCTGGAAACACCATATATTTT.

The rearrangement links TRBV6-5 to TRBJ2-1; D uncertain. This CDR3 region has 12 residues. The germline V gene has CDR1 MNHEY and CDR2 SVGAGI. The V end lost 5 bases, the J end lost 10 bases, and 12 bases lay between the germline ends. The CDR3: CASSHLLREQFF. DNA of the CDR3: TGTGCCAGCAGTCACCTTTTGCGCGAGCAGTTCTTC.

This clone was recorded once. The chain couples TRBV30 to TRBJ1-5; no definite D call. The germline CDR1 and CDR2 sequences are GTSNPN and SVGIG (reference sequence). Deletions cut 1 base from V and 4 bases from J, with 11 bases between. This CDR3 comprises 14 residues. CDR3 sequence: CAWSAGRFNQPQHF. CDR3 nucleotides: TGTGCCTGGAGTGCGGGGAGATTTAATCAGCCCCAGCATTTT.

The chain carries TRBV28 and TRBJ2-7, with 14 bases lining up with TRBD2. Germline assignment: CDR1 MDHEN and CDR2 SYDVKM. Trimming took 0 bases from V and 3 from J; bases not matched to a gene: 4. CDR3 length equals 17 residues. CDR3 amino acids: CASSLWTSGRAFYEQYF. Here the CDR3 DNA reads TGTGCCAGCAGTTTATGGACTAGCGGGAGGGCCTTCTACGAGCAGTACTTC.

J is TRBJ1-4 and V is TRBV18; D not certain. V was trimmed by 4 bases and J by 5 bases, leaving 11 bases between them. This CDR3 contains 14 residues. In germline, CDR1 is KGHSH, CDR2 LQKENI. CDR3 residues: CASSRERGNEKLFF. The CDR3 region has the DNA TGTGCCAGCTCACGGGAACGAGGGAATGAAAAACTGTTTTTT.

The rearrangement joins TRBV28 to TRBJ2-7, with D possibly matching TRBD2 (7 bases). Germline V gene data show CDR1 as MDHEN and CDR2 as SYDVKM. This CDR3 spans 14 amino acids. The V gene lost 8 bases and the J gene lost 4 bases, with 18 bases spanning the gap. DNA for the CDR3: TGTGCCAGCCGAGGGGGGGGAAGGATGTACGAGCAGTACTTC. Protein product: CASRGGGRMYEQYF.

There are a few counts of this clone. The gene calls are TRBV9 and TRBJ1-3, with a weak D call TRBD1 (5 bases). The CDR3 runs to 14 residues. Germline CDR1 is SGDLS and CDR2 is YYNGEE. The V end was cut by 4 bases, the J end by 6 bases, with 14 bases between. In DNA, the CDR3 is TGTGCCAGCAGCATCCTCGGGGGGGAAAACACCATATATTTT. Protein: CASSILGGENTIYF.

This chain links TRBV9 with TRBJ2-7; perhaps TRBD1 as D (5 bases). The CDR3 is made up of 13 amino acids. Germline CDR1 and CDR2: SGDLS and YYNGEE. V dropped 7 bases and J dropped 3 bases, with 14 bases sitting between them. The CDR3 nucleotides read TGTGCCAGCGGGGCCGGCGACTTCTACGAGCAGTACTTC. Its protein is CASGAGDFYEQYF. Complete variable domain (other parts from reference TRBV9 and TRBJ2-7): DSGVTQTPKHLITATGQRVTLRCSPRSGDLSVYWYQQSLDQGLQFLIQYYNGEERAKGNILERFSAQQFPDLHSELNLSSLELGDSALYFCASGAGDFYEQYFGPGTRLTVT.

The V gene is TRBV28, the J gene TRBJ2-7; D not certain. CDR1 is MDHEN, CDR2 SYDVKM, per germline. Trimming left V 4 bases short and J 3 bases short, with 13 bases between. This CDR3 contains 14 residues. DNA of the CDR3: TGTGCCAGCAGTTCCCTGGGCACCCACTACGAGCAGTACTTC. This encodes CASSSLGTHYEQYF.

This chain links TRBV11-1 with TRBJ1-2, with 8 bases identical to TRBD1. The J segment lost 4 bases and the V segment lost 5 bases, leaving 3 bases of the junction unmatched. Looked up from germline, CDR1 is SGHAT and CDR2 is FQDESV (reference sequence). The CDR3 consists of 13 residues. This chain's CDR3 is CASSGQGIYGYTF. The CDR3 region has the DNA TGTGCCAGCAGCGGACAGGGCATCTATGGCTACACCTTC.

This sequence joins TRBV14 and TRBJ1-1; D ambiguous. Germline V CDR1 and CDR2: SGHDN, FVKESK. Trimming removed 0 bases from V and 2 bases from J, with 13 bases in between. The CDR3 consists of 16 residues. CDR3 region: CASSQEWGAPNTEAFF. DNA of the CDR3: TGTGCCAGCAGCCAAGAGTGGGGAGCCCCTAACACTGAAGCTTTCTTT.